The clone carrying this TCR beta chain was found a few times. The antigen is unknown. CDR1 and CDR2 from the germline V gene are LGHDT and YNNKEL (reference sequence). The CDR3 is 13 amino acids. V was cut by 2 bases and J by 7 bases, with 9 bases left in between. Primers used in a second PCR of about 7 to 12 cycles were a sample-barcoded 5' primer and a J-beta primer mix. The yield of each sample was at least 2.5 million CDR3-containing paired-end reads. TCRdb fed the 5' RACE reads into MiXCR, producing one record per CDR3 protein. The sample carries approximately 770,000 distinct CDR3 sequences, 58% recorded once. Each sample used at least 6 million PBMCs. Total RNA, at least 5 micrograms per sample, was extracted from PBMCs. The data are from a study of blood T cells in healthy people across ages. Study outcomes and limitations: PBMCs went unsorted, and a conclusive naive versus antigen-experienced comparison was therefore prevented.

The chain has TRBV3-1 and TRBJ2-1; D is ambiguous. The receptor was derived from a man between 25 and 39 years old in good health. The source material was blood. The CDR3 sequence is CASSQRVVNEQFF. CDR3 DNA sequence: TGTGCCAGCAGCCAACGTGTAGTAAATGAGCAGTTCTTC.